Listed here are 13 T cell receptor beta chains from one sample, sequenced in a study of blood T cell repertoires in COVID-19. This table comes from immunoSEQ multiplex PCR, and its TCRdb copy is limited to in-frame clones, with some not included. The data show roughly 250,000 clones, approximately 86% seen once. What was sequenced was PBMCs or T cells enriched from blood (not recorded which). Receptor source: a woman between 40 and 50 years old with acute COVID-19.

This sequence joins TRBV12-2 and TRBJ2-7; TRBD2, the table's D call, lacks a check against the DNA. TRBV12-2 is a known pseudogene. The CDR3 contains 15 residues. DNA of the CDR3: TGTGCAAGTCGCCATAGTTCTAGCGAGGCCTACGAGCAGTACTTC. This encodes CASRHSSSEAYEQYF.

The CDR3 DNA sequence: TGTGCCAGCAGCACCCCGGGACAGGCAAGGCAGGAGACCCAGTACTTC. Translation: CASSTPGQARQETQYF. The chain employs TRBV7-8 and TRBJ2-5, with 8 positions matching TRBD1. The CDR3 consists of 16 residues. Trimming cost V 5 bases and J 5 bases; bases outside gene matches: 13. Per the germline V gene, CDR1 is SGHVS and CDR2 is FQNEAQ.

In DNA, the CDR3 is TGTGCCAGCAGGCCGGGACTAGCGGGAGGTCCGAGCACCGGGGAGCTGTTTTTT. The encoded protein is CASRPGLAGGPSTGELFF. The V and J genes are TRBV2 and TRBJ2-2; TRBD2 agrees at 15 bases. Germline CDR1 reads SNHLY; CDR2 reads FYNNEI. The V segment lost 6 bases and the J segment 4 bases; nucleotides outside the gene matches: 9. The CDR3 is 18 residues long.

This rearrangement joins TRBV28 to TRBJ2-7, with 9 bases lining up with TRBD1. The CDR3 length is 16 residues. The junction had 14 bases not matched to a gene; V was cut back by 6 bases and J by 5 bases. CDR1 MDHEN and CDR2 SYDVKM come from the germline V gene. CDR3 in DNA: TGTGCCAGCAGCACAGGGGGCCGGGAGCCGCACGACGAGCAGTACTTC. Encoded protein: CASSTGGREPHDEQYF.

The chain joins TRBV19 to TRBJ2-7, with TRBD2 matching 10 bases. The J segment lost 6 bases and the V segment lost 0 bases, leaving 5 bases of the junction unmatched. The germline CDR1 and CDR2 sequences are LNHDA and SQIVND (reference sequence). The length of the CDR3 is 15 residues. CDR3 in amino acids: CASSIDPSGSTEQYF. In DNA form, the CDR3 reads TGTGCCAGTAGTATAGATCCTAGCGGGAGCACCGAGCAGTACTTC. The whole variable domain, remainder taken from reference TRBV19 and TRBJ2-7, is DGGITQSPKYLFRKEGQNVTLSCEQNLNHDAMYWYRQDPGQGLRLIYYSQIVNDFQKGDIAEGYSVSREKKESFPLTVTSAQKNPTAFYLCASSIDPSGSTEQYFGPGTRLTVT.

The chain couples TRBV25-1 to TRBJ2-7, with D maybe TRBD2 (7 bases). There are 15 residues in the CDR3. Trimming left V 1 base short and J 2 bases short, with 12 bases between. CDR1 MGHDK and CDR2 SYGVNS come from the germline V gene. Here the CDR3 reads CASSELGGAAYEQYF. The CDR3 bases are TGTGCCAGCAGTGAATTGGGGGGGGCAGCCTACGAGCAGTACTTC.

This clone has just one count. V usage is TRBV19 and J usage is TRBJ2-1; D might be TRBD2 (5 bases). The V gene's germline CDR1 is LNHDA and CDR2 SQIVND (reference sequence). V shed 6 bases and J shed 0 bases, with 21 bases lying between them. CDR3 length: 18 amino acids. CDR3 sequence reads: CASSPHQLAKSSYNEQFF. The DNA for the CDR3 is TGTGCCAGTAGCCCACACCAGTTAGCGAAGAGCTCCTACAATGAGCAGTTCTTC.

V and J are TRBV2 and TRBJ2-1; D is unresolved. The CDR3 length is 12 residues. With 4 bases removed from V and 9 bases from J, the gap between germline ends came to 10 bases. The germline V gene has CDR1 SNHLY and CDR2 FYNNEI. CDR3 loop: CASSVLETEQFF. The CDR3 nucleotides are TGTGCCAGCAGTGTCCTAGAGACTGAGCAGTTCTTC.

CDR3 nucleotide sequence: TGTGCCAGTACTAGGTTCTCTGGAAACACCATATATTTT. Protein sequence: CASTRFSGNTIYF. V gene TRBV19 combines with J gene TRBJ1-3; D gene ambiguous. CDR1 and CDR2 (germline): LNHDA, SQIVND (reference sequence). The CDR3 contains 13 residues. V dropped 7 bases and J dropped 0 bases, with 7 bases sitting between them.

The rearrangement joins TRBV2 to TRBJ2-5; 9 nucleotides agree with TRBD1. V shed 5 bases and J 5 bases; nucleotides not matched to a gene: 3. The CDR3 runs to 13 residues. Per germline, CDR1 SNHLY and CDR2 FYNNEI. The CDR3 loop is CASSRTGDETQYF. The CDR3 DNA follows: TGTGCCAGCAGTCGGACAGGGGATGAGACCCAGTACTTC.

The chain is built from TRBV9 and TRBJ1-2, with 8 bases lining up with TRBD1. Germline CDR1 is SGDLS and CDR2 is YYNGEE. CDR3 size: 17 residues. The J segment lost 4 bases and the V segment lost 3 bases, leaving 14 bases of the junction unmatched. In DNA, the CDR3 is TGTGCCAGCAGCGCCGGGACAGGTGAAATAAAAGGCTATGGCTACACCTTC. Its protein product is CASSAGTGEIKGYGYTF.

Written as DNA, the CDR3 is TGTGCCAGCAGCTACGGGACTAGCGGGAGGGCCTTATTTAACGAGCAGTACTTC. Its protein product is CASSYGTSGRALFNEQYF. The rearrangement uses TRBV7-8 and TRBJ2-7; 16 bases fit TRBD2. V was pared by 4 bases and J by 5 bases, with 11 bases of the junction left unmatched. In germline, CDR1 is SGHVS, CDR2 FQNEAQ. CDR3 size: 18 residues.

This chain uses TRBV19 with TRBJ1-6, with 8 bases aligning to TRBD1. V shed 10 bases and J 7 bases; nucleotides not matched to a gene: 9. CDR1 is LNHDA and CDR2 is SQIVND in the germline V gene (reference sequence). This CDR3 has 14 amino acids. The CDR3 region has the DNA TGTGCCACCCACCCGACAGGGGTAAATTCACCCCTCCACTTT. Amino acids: CATHPTGVNSPLHF.